This TCR beta chain was sequenced during a study of blood T cell repertoires in COVID-19. Study-level information: From the United States, Italy and Spain came samples of acute and convalescent COVID-19. Sample material is recorded as cDNA or gDNA derived from T cells, B-cell-depleted T cells, or PBMCs.

Authors' methods: Cell counts per sample came from amplifying reference gene primers. Profiled with immunoSEQ multiplex PCR; TCRdb holds only in-frame clones, not every one. D and trimming come from the DNA, and the V and J calls and clone size come from that table. The table includes about 21,000 clones, about 88% detected once. Trimming took 4 bases from V and 5 from J, leaving 9 bases between them. CDR1 and CDR2 (germline): SNHLY, FYNNEI. The CDR3 spans 13 residues. Material for sequencing was peripheral blood. V is TRBV2 and J is TRBJ1-5; D is perhaps TRBD1 (6 bases). This TCR was recovered from a man between 70 and 80 years old with acute or convalescent COVID-19. CDR3 coding DNA: TGTGCCAGCAGTGTATGGGGGCATCAGCCCCAGCATTTT. Translation gives CASSVWGHQPQHF.